This note documents a single T cell receptor beta chain sequence. The antigen is unknown. This record comes from a study of identical twins. General observations from the study: When twins shared out-of-frame alpha sequences, those sequences had excess low generation probability.

TCRdb used MiXCR to reprocess the 5' RACE reads, holding one entry per CDR3 protein. The data contain 1.5 million to 2 million distinct CDR3 sequences, 32% of them singletons. The CDR3 consists of 14 residues. V dropped 5 bases and J dropped 12 bases, with 22 bases sitting between them. Germline V gene lookup returns CDR1 SGHAT and CDR2 FQNNGV. This rearrangement joins TRBV11-2 to TRBJ2-5; D perhaps matches TRBD1 (5 bases). The clonotype comes from a newborn girl in good health. Sequenced material: cord blood. The CDR3: CASSRSETDLSKYF. CDR3 nucleotide sequence: TGTGCCAGCAGCCGCTCCGAGACAGACCTTTCTAAGTACTTC. Full variable domain (rest looked up from reference TRBV11-2 and TRBJ2-5): EAGVAQSPRYKIIEKRQSVAFWCNPISGHATLYWYQQILGQGPKLLIQFQNNGVVDDSQLPKDRFSAERLKGVDSTLKIQPAKLEDSAVYLCASSRSETDLSKYFGPGTRLLVL.